The clone carrying this T cell receptor (beta chain) appeared many times. No antigen is known for it. TCRB libraries came from RNA via three nested multiplex PCR rounds. A C-beta primer primed TCRB cDNA from roughly 0.51 ug RNA. Unique molecular identifiers were not described for the libraries. TCRdb itself ran the multiplex PCR reads through MiXCR, one entry per CDR3 protein. The sample records 30,000 or so distinct CDR3 sequences, approximately 66% being singletons. This sample is drawn from a study of tumor-infiltrating lymphocytes in glioblastoma multiforme. V lost 5 bases to trimming and J lost 8 bases, with 19 bases between them. There are 14 residues in the CDR3. Germline lookup yields CDR1 DFQATT and CDR2 SNEGSKA (reference sequence). General observations from the study: T cells were not sorted into functional subsets. Unequal TCR RNA per T cell might skew measured clone sizes.

Sequencing used brain tumor tissue. The receptor was derived from a male donor with glioblastoma. This sequence joins TRBV20-1 and TRBJ2-1; D is undetermined. The CDR3 DNA reads TGCAGTGCTTTTCCGGGCCCCCAAGGCCATGAGCAGTTCTTC. Translation: CSAFPGPQGHEQFF.